This paragraph reports one T cell receptor beta chain. As processed by the authors: The assay estimated nucleated cells by amplifying reference gene primers. Clones were read by immunoSEQ multiplex PCR, and TCRdb kept only the in-frame ones, dropping some. D and trimming were read from the DNA, whereas the V and J calls and clone size are those reported in that table. The table includes about 230,000 clones, around 84% detected once. The record originates from a study of blood T cell repertoires in COVID-19. The receptor comes from a man aged 40-50 years with acute or convalescent COVID-19. What was sequenced was peripheral blood.

The CDR3 region is CASSLIGRVAERGYTF. CDR3 DNA: TGTGCCAGCAGCTTAATCGGGAGGGTTGCGGAGAGGGGCTACACCTTC. This sequence joins TRBV7-2 and TRBJ1-2, with no clear D. This CDR3 contains 16 residues. V was pared by 2 bases and J by 8 bases, with 21 bases between. The germline V gene has CDR1 SGHTA and CDR2 FQGNSA.